Below are 5 T cell receptor beta chains sequenced from a single sample in a study of cytomegalovirus exposure and HLA in healthy donors. This PCR relied on a set of 60 Vbeta primers and 13 Jbeta primers. Using immunoSEQ multiplex PCR, the repertoire was profiled, and TCRdb retains in-frame clones only, with some absent. The sample records about 130,000 clones, approximately 83% being singletons. Sequenced sample: PBMCs. These receptors all come from a man aged 35-49 years in good health and CMV-seronegative.

V usage is TRBV5-1 and J usage is TRBJ2-2, with 11 bases fitting TRBD2. The CDR3 contains 16 residues. Germline loops: CDR1 SGHRS, CDR2 YFSETQ. J gave up 1 base and V 3 bases, and 2 bases lay outside the gene matches. The CDR3 loop is CASSYGLAGNTGELFF. The CDR3 DNA is TGCGCCAGCAGCTACGGACTAGCGGGGAACACCGGGGAGCTGTTTTTT.

The CDR3 spells CASRLEVEQFF. CDR3 DNA: TGTGCCAGCAGGCTAGAAGTTGAGCAGTTCTTC. The chain uses TRBV2 and TRBJ2-1; D is unclear. Germline assignment: CDR1 SNHLY and CDR2 FYNNEI. The CDR3 covers 11 residues. Trimming left V 6 bases short and J 9 bases short, with 9 bases between.

The rearrangement joins TRBV10-3 to TRBJ2-5; tentative D call: TRBD2 (6 bases). Trimming removed 10 bases at V and 4 bases at J, with 16 bases between. This CDR3 has 13 amino acids. Germline-derived CDR1 and CDR2 are ENHRY and SYGVKD. Written as DNA, the CDR3 is TGTGCCAGCGGGACCCCCGGTCGAGAGACCCAGTACTTC. Encoded protein: CASGTPGRETQYF.

This clone was found a few times. This chain uses TRBV7-9 with TRBJ2-2, with TRBD2 matching 13 bases. J gave up 4 bases and V 6 bases, and 8 bases lay outside the gene matches. Germline assignment: CDR1 SEHNR and CDR2 FQNEAQ (reference sequence). The CDR3 sequence is 17 residues long. The CDR3 spells CASRLTSGGRSTGELFF. DNA for the CDR3: TGTGCCAGCAGACTGACTAGCGGGGGGCGGTCCACCGGGGAGCTGTTTTTT.

The CDR3 loop is CAIKTESRSEQYF. CDR3 nucleotide sequence: TGTGCCATCAAGACAGAAAGCCGCAGCGAGCAGTACTTC. The chain carries TRBV10-3 and TRBJ2-7, with D maybe TRBD1 (5 bases). This CDR3 region has 13 residues. The V and J ends lost 7 bases and 6 bases respectively, with 16 bases between them. The germline V gene has CDR1 ENHRY and CDR2 SYGVKD.